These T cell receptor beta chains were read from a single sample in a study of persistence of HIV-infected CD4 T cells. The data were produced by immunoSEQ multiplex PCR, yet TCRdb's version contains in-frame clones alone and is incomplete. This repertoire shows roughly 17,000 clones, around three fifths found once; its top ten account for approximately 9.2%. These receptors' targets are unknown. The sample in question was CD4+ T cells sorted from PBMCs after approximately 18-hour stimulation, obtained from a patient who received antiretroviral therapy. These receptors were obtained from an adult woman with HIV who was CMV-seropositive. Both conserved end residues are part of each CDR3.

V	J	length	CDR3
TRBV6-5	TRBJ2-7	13	CASSYSSSYEQYF
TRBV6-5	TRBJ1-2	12	CATWRGAYGYTF
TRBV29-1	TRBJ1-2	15	CSVEFVTANRGGYTF
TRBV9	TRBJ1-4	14	CASSLTGEGEKLFF
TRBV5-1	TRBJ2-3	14	CASRPDSFTDTQYF
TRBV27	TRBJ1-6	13	CASSPGVNSPLHF
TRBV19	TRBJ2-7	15	CASSIGIQGIYEQYF
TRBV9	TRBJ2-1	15	CASSVIAGGLNEQFF
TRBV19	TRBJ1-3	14	CATQQEVSGNTIYF
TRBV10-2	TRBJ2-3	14	CASSESGGRDTQYF
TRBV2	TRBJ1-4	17	CASTRDRVLTTNEKLFF
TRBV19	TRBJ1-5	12	CASSFLNQPQHF
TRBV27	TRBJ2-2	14	CATPRLAGTGELFF
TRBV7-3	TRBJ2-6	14	CASSPKTGANVLTF
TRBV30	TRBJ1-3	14	CAWRVVGAGNTIYF
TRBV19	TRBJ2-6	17	CASKGTDRNSGANVLTF
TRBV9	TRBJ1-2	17	CASSPHLAGTANYGYTF
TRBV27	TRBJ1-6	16	CASSLSNRAYNSPLHF
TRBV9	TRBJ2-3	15	CASSLGAGSTDTQYF
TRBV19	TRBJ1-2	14	CASSELQGNYGYTF
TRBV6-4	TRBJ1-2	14	CASKTDSWNYGYTF
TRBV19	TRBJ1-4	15	CASGPGGATNEKLFF
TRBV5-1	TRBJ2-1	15	CASSLNSGGGNEQFF
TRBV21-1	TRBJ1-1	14	CASSAGAMNTEAFF
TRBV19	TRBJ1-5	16	CASSIAPTDFNQPQHF
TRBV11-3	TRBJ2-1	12	CASSVGYNEQFF
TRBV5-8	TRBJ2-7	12	CASSATGYEQYF
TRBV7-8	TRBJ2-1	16	CASSRTLIKTSGEQFF
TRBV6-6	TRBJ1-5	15	CASSYEGNSNQPQHF
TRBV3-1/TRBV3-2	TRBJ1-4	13	CASRTQGREKLFF
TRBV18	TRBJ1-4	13	CASSRTDGEKLFF
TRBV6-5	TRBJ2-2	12	CAGRPGPGELFF
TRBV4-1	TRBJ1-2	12	CASSQIRYGYTF
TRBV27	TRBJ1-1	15	CASSPRRGMGSEAFF
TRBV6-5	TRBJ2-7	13	CASSLGPTYEQYF
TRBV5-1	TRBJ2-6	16	CASSLNFFSGANVLTF
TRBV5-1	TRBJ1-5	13	CASSLSENQPQHF
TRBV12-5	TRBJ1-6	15	CASAPSTATLSPLHF
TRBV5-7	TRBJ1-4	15	CASSCVFATNEKLFF
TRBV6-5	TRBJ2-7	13	CASSRGPGYEQYF